This T cell receptor beta chain was observed in a study of cytomegalovirus exposure and HLA in healthy donors. Use of 60 Vbeta and 13 Jbeta primers characterized the PCR. Under the authors' procedure: A later analysis tallied some 80 million unique TCR beta chains, about 9.9 million of them shared. Sequencing was performed with immunoSEQ multiplex PCR; in TCRdb, only in-frame clones are kept and a portion is missing. The DNA gave D and trimming, while V, J and clone size come from that table. The sample includes about 200,000 clones, 70% to 80% of them seen just once. The CDR3 has 15 amino acids. In germline, CDR1 is MRHNA, CDR2 SNTAGT. The V segment lost 11 bases and the J segment 3 bases; nucleotides outside the gene matches: 13.

The chain employs TRBV6-4 and TRBJ1-5; TRBD1 matches at 7 bases. This clonotype was sampled from a woman in her thirties in good health and CMV-seropositive. Input material: PBMCs. The CDR3 spells CAPRCGDSLNQPQHF. In DNA, the CDR3 is TGTGCCCCAAGGTGTGGGGACAGCCTCAATCAGCCCCAGCATTTT.